These 6 T cell receptor beta chains were all obtained from the same sample, sequenced in a study of cytomegalovirus exposure and HLA in healthy donors. PCR involved 60 Vbeta and 13 Jbeta primers. The data were produced by immunoSEQ multiplex PCR, yet TCRdb's version contains in-frame clones alone and is incomplete. The sample lists 120,000 or so clones; approximately 80% were seen once. Sequencing was performed on PBMCs. These receptors came from a man aged 30 to 45 in good health and CMV-seronegative.

V gene TRBV28 combines with J gene TRBJ1-2; D perhaps matches TRBD1 (5 bases). This CDR3 region has 14 residues. Germline-derived CDR1 and CDR2 are MDHEN and SYDVKM. V was trimmed by 4 bases and J by 3 bases, leaving 12 bases between them. The CDR3 loop reads CASSSAGIDYGYTF. In nucleotides, the CDR3 is TGTGCCAGCAGTTCGGCAGGGATCGACTATGGCTACACCTTC.

V is TRBV7-2 and J is TRBJ1-2, with D unresolved. This CDR3 region has 14 residues. The V and J ends lost 7 bases and 1 base respectively, with 13 bases between them. Per germline, CDR1 SGHTA and CDR2 FQGNSA. The CDR3 coding sequence is TGTGCCAGCATCCAAGGAAGCGATAACTATGGCTACACCTTC. Encoded protein: CASIQGSDNYGYTF.

This clone has only a few counts. The chain carries TRBV5-4 and TRBJ2-5; a weak D match, TRBD1 (5 bases). The CDR3 has 13 residues. Deletions cut 0 bases from V and 5 bases from J, with 8 bases between. Germline V lookup: CDR1 SGHNT, CDR2 YYREEE (reference sequence). CDR3 sequence reads: CASSLGRGETQYF. In DNA, the CDR3 is TGTGCCAGCAGCTTGGGTAGGGGTGAGACCCAGTACTTC.

This clone came up a few times. V gene TRBV18 combines with J gene TRBJ1-5; 10 positions match TRBD1. Germline CDR1 and CDR2: KGHSH and LQKENI. The CDR3 totals 19 residues. V was pared by 1 base and J by 2 bases, with 11 bases of the junction left unmatched. The CDR3 region has the DNA TGTGCCAGCTCACCACAGGTGACAGGGGGCTTACCGGGCAATCAGCCCCAGCATTTT. Translation gives CASSPQVTGGLPGNQPQHF.

V and J are TRBV5-1 and TRBJ2-1; 7 bases fit TRBD1. Germline V gives CDR1 SGHRS, CDR2 YFSETQ. The CDR3 totals 15 residues. J lost 1 base, V lost 4 bases, and 5 bases had no gene match. The CDR3 region has the DNA TGCGCCAGCAGCCTACAGGGGCCATCCTACAATGAGCAGTTCTTC. Its translation is CASSLQGPSYNEQFF. Full variable domain (missing parts from reference TRBV5-1 and TRBJ2-1): KAGVTQTPRYLIKTRGQQVTLSCSPISGHRSVSWYQQTPGQGLQFLFEYFSETQRNKGNFPGRFSGRQFSNSRSEMNVSTLELGDSALYLCASSLQGPSYNEQFFGPGTRLTVL.

This clone was found a few times. The V call is TRBV9, the J call TRBJ1-1; TRBD1 agrees at 10 bases. V dropped 5 bases and J dropped 3; count of bases not matched to a gene: 4. The germline V gene has CDR1 SGDLS and CDR2 YYNGEE. This CDR3 contains 14 residues. This CDR3 reads CASSTGTGDTEAFF. The CDR3 coding sequence is TGTGCCAGCAGTACGGGGACAGGGGACACTGAAGCTTTCTTT.